These T cell receptor beta chains were read from a single sample in a study of regulatory T cells in long-lasting Graves disease. TCRdb passed the multiplex PCR reads through MiXCR, listing each CDR3 protein once. The sample lists about 400,000 distinct CDR3 sequences; 15% to 20% were seen once. The sample was also reused in another study, on T cells in Graves' hyperthyroidism and ophthalmopathy.

The specimen comprised peripheral blood mononuclear cells (PBMCs), sampled at new diagnosis, from a patient treated with antithyroid drugs. These receptors were taken from a young woman with Graves disease. Each CDR3 is given with its conserved first and last residue. The D gene is left open where the match is weak. Only some rows state a clone size, as once, few, many or a class for expanded clones.

j_gene: TRBJ1-3; v_gene: TRBV7-9; d_gene: .; abundance: .; CDR3aa: CASSLALDSSGNTIYF; CDR3nt: TGTGCCAGCAGCTTAGCCCTTGACAGCTCTGGAAACACCATATATTTT
j_gene: TRBJ1-6; v_gene: TRBV5-1; d_gene: TRBD1; abundance: .; CDR3aa: CASRSGTGRSPLHF; CDR3nt: TGCGCCAGCCGGTCCGGGACAGGTCGATCACCCCTCCACTTT
j_gene: TRBJ2-7; v_gene: TRBV6-2/TRBV6-3; d_gene: TRBD1; abundance: few; CDR3aa: CASSFTDRDGEQYF; CDR3nt: TGTGCCAGCAGTTTCACCGACAGGGACGGGGAGCAGTACTTC
j_gene: TRBJ2-7; v_gene: TRBV18; d_gene: .; abundance: many; CDR3aa: CASSPGPRDYEQYF; CDR3nt: TGTGCCAGCTCACCAGGCCCCCGAGACTACGAGCAGTACTTC
j_gene: TRBJ2-7; v_gene: TRBV28; d_gene: .; abundance: .; CDR3aa: CANLPPGQGQDEQYF; CDR3nt: TGTGCCAACCTTCCTCCGGGGCAGGGGCAGGACGAGCAGTACTTC
j_gene: TRBJ2-7; v_gene: TRBV20-1; d_gene: TRBD2; abundance: many; CDR3aa: CSARVGTSGMTYEQYF; CDR3nt: TGCAGTGCTAGAGTTGGTACTAGCGGGATGACCTACGAGCAGTACTTC
j_gene: TRBJ1-5; v_gene: TRBV5-1; d_gene: TRBD1; abundance: many; CDR3aa: CASSATGGKDQPQHF; CDR3nt: TGCGCCAGCAGCGCCACAGGGGGCAAGGATCAGCCCCAGCATTTT
j_gene: TRBJ1-1; v_gene: TRBV5-6; d_gene: .; abundance: many; CDR3aa: CASSLKPNTEAFF; CDR3nt: TGTGCCAGCAGCTTAAAGCCTAACACTGAAGCTTTCTTT
j_gene: TRBJ1-1; v_gene: TRBV28; d_gene: .; abundance: many; CDR3aa: CASSPGHNTEAFF; CDR3nt: TGTGCCAGCAGTCCCGGACATAACACTGAAGCTTTCTTT
j_gene: TRBJ2-3; v_gene: TRBV3-1; d_gene: TRBD2; abundance: many; CDR3aa: CASSQARLAGGDTQYF; CDR3nt: TGTGCCAGCAGCCAAGCTCGTCTAGCGGGAGGCGATACGCAGTATTTT
j_gene: TRBJ2-7; v_gene: TRBV6-5; d_gene: TRBD1; abundance: many; CDR3aa: CASSYGQGSSYEQYF; CDR3nt: TGTGCCAGCAGTTACGGACAGGGCAGCTCCTACGAGCAGTACTTC
j_gene: TRBJ2-5; v_gene: TRBV7-9; d_gene: TRBD2; abundance: many; CDR3aa: CASAGTTEETQYF; CDR3nt: TGTGCCAGCGCCGGGACTACCGAAGAGACCCAGTACTTC
j_gene: TRBJ2-7; v_gene: TRBV6-1; d_gene: TRBD1; abundance: .; CDR3aa: CAIKPGQGASEQYF; CDR3nt: TGTGCCATCAAACCGGGACAGGGGGCTAGCGAGCAGTACTTC
j_gene: TRBJ2-7; v_gene: TRBV5-1; d_gene: TRBD1; abundance: many; CDR3aa: CASSSGTDSYEQYF; CDR3nt: TGTGCCAGCAGCTCCGGGACAGACTCCTACGAGCAGTACTTC
j_gene: TRBJ1-6; v_gene: TRBV6-1; d_gene: .; abundance: .; CDR3aa: CASSELGPASPLHF; CDR3nt: TGTGCCAGCAGTGAACTGGGGCCTGCTTCACCCCTCCACTTT
j_gene: TRBJ2-5; v_gene: TRBV9; d_gene: TRBD2; abundance: many; CDR3aa: CASSVGLALREETQYF; CDR3nt: TGTGCCAGCAGCGTAGGACTAGCGTTGAGGGAAGAGACCCAGTACTTC
j_gene: TRBJ2-3; v_gene: TRBV28; d_gene: .; abundance: many; CDR3aa: CASRVIRTDTQYF; CDR3nt: TGTGCCAGCAGAGTTATTCGCACAGATACGCAGTATTTT
j_gene: TRBJ2-7; v_gene: TRBV18; d_gene: .; abundance: many; CDR3aa: CASSPREGMGEQYF; CDR3nt: TGTGCCAGCTCACCACGAGAGGGAATGGGGGAGCAGTACTTC
j_gene: TRBJ2-6; v_gene: TRBV15; d_gene: .; abundance: few; CDR3aa: CATSSATSGANVLTF; CDR3nt: TGTGCCACCAGCAGTGCGACCTCTGGGGCCAACGTCCTGACTTTC
j_gene: TRBJ2-3; v_gene: TRBV7-3; d_gene: TRBD2; abundance: many; CDR3aa: CASSTRLAGGLHTQYF; CDR3nt: TGTGCCAGCAGCACACGACTAGCGGGGGGGCTTCATACGCAGTATTTT
j_gene: TRBJ2-7; v_gene: TRBV7-9; d_gene: TRBD2; abundance: many; CDR3aa: CASSLRTSGPKSAYEQYF; CDR3nt: TGTGCCAGCAGCTTACGAACTAGCGGCCCAAAGTCGGCCTACGAGCAGTACTTC
j_gene: TRBJ2-7; v_gene: TRBV6-1; d_gene: .; abundance: many; CDR3aa: CASAQTGIPHEQYF; CDR3nt: TGTGCCAGCGCACAAACAGGGATTCCCCACGAGCAGTACTTC
j_gene: TRBJ1-4; v_gene: TRBV7-9; d_gene: TRBD1; abundance: .; CDR3aa: CASSLAAGGVLFF; CDR3nt: TGTGCCAGCAGCTTAGCGGCAGGGGGCGTACTGTTTTTT
j_gene: TRBJ1-2; v_gene: TRBV4-1; d_gene: TRBD1; abundance: once; CDR3aa: CASSQPVQGVAYGYTF; CDR3nt: TGCGCCAGCAGCCAACCCGTACAGGGGGTGGCCTATGGCTACACCTTC
j_gene: TRBJ2-7; v_gene: TRBV29-1; d_gene: .; abundance: many; CDR3aa: CSVHNFGAHDEQYF; CDR3nt: TGCAGCGTCCACAACTTTGGGGCTCACGACGAGCAGTACTTC
j_gene: TRBJ2-1; v_gene: TRBV5-1; d_gene: TRBD2; abundance: few; CDR3aa: CASSSQGTSGVSYNEQFF; CDR3nt: TGCGCCAGCAGCAGCCAAGGGACTAGCGGAGTCTCCTACAATGAGCAGTTCTTC
j_gene: TRBJ1-3; v_gene: TRBV28; d_gene: TRBD1; abundance: many; CDR3aa: CASSRQGSGNTIYF; CDR3nt: TGTGCCAGCAGCCGACAGGGCTCTGGAAACACCATATATTTT
j_gene: TRBJ2-7; v_gene: TRBV2; d_gene: .; abundance: many; CDR3aa: CASSEAGNEQYF; CDR3nt: TGTGCCAGCAGTGAAGCAGGGAACGAGCAGTACTTC
j_gene: TRBJ1-4; v_gene: TRBV7-9; d_gene: .; abundance: many; CDR3aa: CASSLGGAFLFF; CDR3nt: TGTGCCAGCAGCTTAGGGGGTGCGTTTCTGTTTTTT
j_gene: TRBJ1-1; v_gene: TRBV6-1; d_gene: .; abundance: many; CDR3aa: CASSEVHSLTRNTEAFF; CDR3nt: TGTGCCAGCAGTGAAGTACACTCCCTTACCAGGAACACTGAAGCTTTCTTT
j_gene: TRBJ2-1; v_gene: TRBV11-2; d_gene: TRBD1; abundance: many; CDR3aa: CASSPGGRRDEQFF; CDR3nt: TGTGCCAGCAGCCCAGGGGGTAGGCGGGATGAGCAGTTCTTC
j_gene: TRBJ2-3; v_gene: TRBV7-9; d_gene: .; abundance: .; CDR3aa: CASSFEVTDTQYF; CDR3nt: TGTGCCAGCAGCTTCGAAGTCACAGATACGCAGTATTTT
j_gene: TRBJ2-7; v_gene: TRBV9; d_gene: .; abundance: .; CDR3aa: CASSVEEGGSGILDEQYF; CDR3nt: TGTGCCAGCAGCGTAGAGGAAGGAGGCAGTGGGATTTTGGACGAGCAGTACTTC
j_gene: TRBJ2-3; v_gene: TRBV6-5; d_gene: .; abundance: few; CDR3aa: CASSYAAALSNLGTQYF; CDR3nt: TGTGCCAGCAGTTACGCCGCCGCTCTCAGCAATCTCGGTACGCAGTATTTT
j_gene: TRBJ1-5; v_gene: TRBV5-1; d_gene: .; abundance: many; CDR3aa: CASREENQPQHF; CDR3nt: TGCGCCAGCAGGGAAGAGAATCAGCCCCAGCATTTT